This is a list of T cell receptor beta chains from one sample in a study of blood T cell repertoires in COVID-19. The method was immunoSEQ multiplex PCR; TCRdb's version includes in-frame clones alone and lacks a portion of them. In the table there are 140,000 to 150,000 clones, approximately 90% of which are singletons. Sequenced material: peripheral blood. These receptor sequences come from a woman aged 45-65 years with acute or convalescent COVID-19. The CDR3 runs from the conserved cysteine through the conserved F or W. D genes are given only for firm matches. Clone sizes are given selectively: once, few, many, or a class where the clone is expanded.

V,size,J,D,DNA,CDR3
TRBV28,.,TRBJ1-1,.,TGTGCCAGCAGTTTCCTACAGCCGAACACTGAAGCTTTCTTT,CASSFLQPNTEAFF
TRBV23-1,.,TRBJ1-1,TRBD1,TGCGCCAGCAGTCGCGGACAGGGTAATACTGAAGCTTTCTTT,CASSRGQGNTEAFF
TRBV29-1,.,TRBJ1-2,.,TGCAGCGTCCGGAGCTCCCTATACGGCTACACCTTC,CSVRSSLYGYTF
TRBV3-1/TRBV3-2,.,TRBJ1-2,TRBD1,TGTGCCAGCAGCCAAGAAACCCCCGCCCGGGACAGGGCCTTCTATGGCTACACCTTC,CASSQETPARDRAFYGYTF
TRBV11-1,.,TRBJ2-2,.,TGTGCCAGCAGCTCGAACCGACAGACCACCGGGGAGCTGTTTTTT,CASSSNRQTTGELFF
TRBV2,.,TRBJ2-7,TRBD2,TGTGCCAGTAGCGGGACTATAGACTACGAGCAGTACTTC,CASSGTIDYEQYF
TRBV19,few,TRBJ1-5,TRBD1,TGTGCCAGTAGTGCGGGACAGGGATATAGCAATCAACCCCAGCATTTT,CASSAGQGYSNQPQHF
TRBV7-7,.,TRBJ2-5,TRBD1,TGTGCCAGCAGCTTACTAGGGGGCGAGGGGACCCAGTACTTC,CASSLLGGEGTQYF
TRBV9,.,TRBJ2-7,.,TGTGCCAGCAGCGTACGAGGGGGGGCGGAGTACGAGCAGTACTTC,CASSVRGGAEYEQYF
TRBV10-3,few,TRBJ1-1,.,TGTGCCATCAGTGACTTGACGGGAAAGGATGAAGCTTTCTTT,CAISDLTGKDEAFF
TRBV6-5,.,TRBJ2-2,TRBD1,TGTGCCATGGGGACAGGGGGCTCGAGGACCGGGGAGCTGTTTTTT,CAMGTGGSRTGELFF
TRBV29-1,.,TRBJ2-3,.,TGCAGCGTTGTACTCTCGGGCACAGATACGCAGTATTTT,CSVVLSGTDTQYF
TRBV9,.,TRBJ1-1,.,TGTGCCAGCAGCCACGAAACTGGGAACACTGAAGCTTTCTTT,CASSHETGNTEAFF
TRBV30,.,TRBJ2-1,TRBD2,TGTGCCTTTAGCGGGAGTCGATACGGTGAGCAGTTCTTC,CAFSGSRYGEQFF
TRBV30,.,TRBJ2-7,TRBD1,TGTGCCGGAACCCCAGGGGGCGGTATCTACGAGCAGTACTTC,CAGTPGGGIYEQYF
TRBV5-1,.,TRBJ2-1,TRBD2,TGCGCCAGCAGCTTGGCGGGGGGCATTGGGACTAGCGGGAACAATGAGCAGTTCTTC,CASSLAGGIGTSGNNEQFF
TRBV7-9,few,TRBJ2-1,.,TGTGCCAGCACCCCCTCCAGGGGGGCCTCCAATGAGCAGTTCTTC,CASTPSRGASNEQFF
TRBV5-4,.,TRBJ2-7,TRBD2,TGTGCCAGCAGCTTAGCGGGGGGGCTCGTCTACGAGCAGTACTTC,CASSLAGGLVYEQYF
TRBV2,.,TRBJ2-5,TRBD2,TGTGCCAGCAGTGAAGAGGGACTAAGTACAAAGACCCAGTACTTC,CASSEEGLSTKTQYF
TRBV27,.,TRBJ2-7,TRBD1,TGTGCCAGCAGCCGACAGGGTTACTACGAGCAGTACTTC,CASSRQGYYEQYF
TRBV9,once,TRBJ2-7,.,TGTGCCAGCAGCGTGAGGACTGGTCTGGGGGAGCAGTACTTC,CASSVRTGLGEQYF
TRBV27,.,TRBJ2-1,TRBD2,TGTGCCAGCAGTGCGCTGACTAGCGGGGGGGCTAGTGAGCAGTTCTTC,CASSALTSGGASEQFF
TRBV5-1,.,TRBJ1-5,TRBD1,TGCGCCAGCAGGCCTGGGACAGGCGGGAATCAGCCCCAGCATTTT,CASRPGTGGNQPQHF
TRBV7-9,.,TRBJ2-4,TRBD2,TGTGCCAGCAGCCACGGGACTAGCGGGAATCAGTACTTC,CASSHGTSGNQYF
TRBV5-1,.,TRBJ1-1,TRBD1,TGCGCCAGCAGCTTGGTCCAGGACAGGGTACCTTTCTTT,CASSLVQDRVPFF
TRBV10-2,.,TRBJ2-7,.,TGCGCCAGCAGTGGAGGAGGCCACTACGAGCAGTACTTC,CASSGGGHYEQYF
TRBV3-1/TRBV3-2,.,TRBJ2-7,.,TGTGCCAGCAGCCGGGGGGGACAAGCGGGGTGGAGCTCCTACGAGCAGTACTTC,CASSRGGQAGWSSYEQYF
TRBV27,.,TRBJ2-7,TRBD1,TGTGCCAGCAGTTTCAGGGGGAAAGGCGAGCAGTACTTC,CASSFRGKGEQYF
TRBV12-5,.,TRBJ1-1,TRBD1,TGTGTAACTCAGGGGGAGTACACTGAAGCTTTCTTT,CVTQGEYTEAFF
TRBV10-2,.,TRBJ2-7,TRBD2,TGCGCCAGCAGTGAGTCTCCAAGCGGGGGTACCTACGAGCAGTACTTC,CASSESPSGGTYEQYF
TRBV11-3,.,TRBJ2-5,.,TGTGCCAGCAGCCCACGGGGTAGAGAGCTGGAGACCCAGTACTTC,CASSPRGRELETQYF
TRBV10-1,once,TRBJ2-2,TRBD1,TGCGCCAGCAGTGTGGGGACAGCAGTGAACACCGGGGAGCTGTTTTTT,CASSVGTAVNTGELFF
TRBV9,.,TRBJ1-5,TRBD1,TGTGCCAGCAGCGGGGGACAGGGGGCCGGTCAGCCCCAGCATTTT,CASSGGQGAGQPQHF
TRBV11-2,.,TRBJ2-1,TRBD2,TGTGCCAGCAGCCGCAGCGGGGGGGACAGTGAGCAGTTCTTC,CASSRSGGDSEQFF
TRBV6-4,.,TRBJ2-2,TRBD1,TGTGCCAGCAGATTAGACAGGGCAACCGGGGAGCTGTTTTTT,CASRLDRATGELFF
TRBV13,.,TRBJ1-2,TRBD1,TGTGCCAGCAGCCTGGACAGGGGGCGAAACCAACACTATGGCTACACCTTC,CASSLDRGRNQHYGYTF
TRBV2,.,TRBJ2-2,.,TGTGCCAGCAGTGGGCGGGGAGGCACCGGGGAGCTGTTTTTT,CASSGRGGTGELFF
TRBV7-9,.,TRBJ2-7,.,TGTGCCAGCAGCTTGGTCCGGAGCCCCTACGAGCAGTACTTC,CASSLVRSPYEQYF
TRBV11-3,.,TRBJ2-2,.,TGTGCCAGCAGTACGGACACCGGGGAGCTGTTTTTT,CASSTDTGELFF
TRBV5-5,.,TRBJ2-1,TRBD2,TGTGCCAGCAGCTTACTAGCGGGGGGGTACAATGAGCAGTTCTTC,CASSLLAGGYNEQFF
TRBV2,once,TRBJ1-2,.,TGTGCCAGCCCAAGTGGCGGCGGGACTAATCCTCCTAACTATGGCTACACCTTC,CASPSGGGTNPPNYGYTF
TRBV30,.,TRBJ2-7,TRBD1,TGTGCCTGGAGTGTAGGAAGGGACAGCTCCTACGAGCAGTACTTC,CAWSVGRDSSYEQYF
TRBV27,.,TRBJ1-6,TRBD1,TGTGCCAGCAGCCCTCGGGACAGGGGTTATTCACCCCTCCACTTT,CASSPRDRGYSPLHF
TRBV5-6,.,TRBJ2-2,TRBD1,TGTGCCAGCAGCTTGGTAGGGACAGGGGGTAGGTCGACCGGGGAGCTGTTTTTT,CASSLVGTGGRSTGELFF
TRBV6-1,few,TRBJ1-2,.,TGTGCCAGCAGTGAAGGGACAGCTAACTATGGCTACACCTTC,CASSEGTANYGYTF
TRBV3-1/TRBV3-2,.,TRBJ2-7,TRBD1,TGTGCCAGCAGCCAGGCCGGGACAGGGACCTACGAGCAGTACTTC,CASSQAGTGTYEQYF
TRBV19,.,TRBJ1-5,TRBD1,TGTGCCAGTAGTCTCCGGACAGGCAGTCAGCCCCAGCATTTT,CASSLRTGSQPQHF
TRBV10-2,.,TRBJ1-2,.,TGCGCCAGCAAGTGGGGAGGGGGAAATGGCTACACCTTC,CASKWGGGNGYTF
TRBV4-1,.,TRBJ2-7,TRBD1,TGCGCCAGCAGCCAGTCGGACAGGACCTACGAGCAGTACTTC,CASSQSDRTYEQYF
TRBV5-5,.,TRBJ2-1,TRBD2,TGTGCCAGCAGCGTACTAGCGGGATCCTACAATGAGCAGTTCTTC,CASSVLAGSYNEQFF
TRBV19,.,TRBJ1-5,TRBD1,TGTGCCAGTATCAACCCGGCGCAGGGGGGCAATCAGCCCCAGCATTTT,CASINPAQGGNQPQHF
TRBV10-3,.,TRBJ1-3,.,TGTGCCATCAGGGGGCCAGGAAACACCATATATTTT,CAIRGPGNTIYF